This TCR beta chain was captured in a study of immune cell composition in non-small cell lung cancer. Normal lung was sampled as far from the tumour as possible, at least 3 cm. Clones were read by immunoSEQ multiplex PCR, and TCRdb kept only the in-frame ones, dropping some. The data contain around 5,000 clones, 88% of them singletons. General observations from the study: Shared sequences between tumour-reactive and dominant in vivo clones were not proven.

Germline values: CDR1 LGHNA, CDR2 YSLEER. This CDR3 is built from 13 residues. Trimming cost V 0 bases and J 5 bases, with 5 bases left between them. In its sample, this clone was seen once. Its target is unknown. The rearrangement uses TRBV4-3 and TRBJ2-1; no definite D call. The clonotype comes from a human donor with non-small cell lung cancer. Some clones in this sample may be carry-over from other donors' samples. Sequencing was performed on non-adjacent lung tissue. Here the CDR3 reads CASSQDRNNEQFF. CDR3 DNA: TGCGCCAGCAGCCAAGACAGGAACAATGAGCAGTTCTTC.